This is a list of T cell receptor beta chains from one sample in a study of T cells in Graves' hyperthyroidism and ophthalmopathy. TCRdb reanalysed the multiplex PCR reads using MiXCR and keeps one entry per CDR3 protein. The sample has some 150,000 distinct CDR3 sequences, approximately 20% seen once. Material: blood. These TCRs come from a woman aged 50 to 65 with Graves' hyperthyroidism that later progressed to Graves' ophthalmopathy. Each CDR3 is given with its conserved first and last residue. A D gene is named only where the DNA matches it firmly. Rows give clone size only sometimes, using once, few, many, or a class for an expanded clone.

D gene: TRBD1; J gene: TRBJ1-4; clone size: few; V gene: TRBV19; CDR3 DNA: TGTGCCAGTAGTCCCGGGACAGATAGAAATGAAAAACTGTTTTTT; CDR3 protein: CASSPGTDRNEKLFF
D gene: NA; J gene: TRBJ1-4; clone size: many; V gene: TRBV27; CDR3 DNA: TGTGCCAGCAGTTTTTCGGGCGCGGGAGAAAAACTGTTTTTT; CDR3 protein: CASSFSGAGEKLFF
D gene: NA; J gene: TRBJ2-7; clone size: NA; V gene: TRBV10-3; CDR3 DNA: TGTGCCATCAGATACGACAGGTCATACGAGCAGTACTTC; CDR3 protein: CAIRYDRSYEQYF
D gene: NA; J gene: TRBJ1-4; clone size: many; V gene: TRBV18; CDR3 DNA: TGTGCCAGCTCACGGGACGGAGCAACTAATGAAAAACTGTTTTTT; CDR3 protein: CASSRDGATNEKLFF
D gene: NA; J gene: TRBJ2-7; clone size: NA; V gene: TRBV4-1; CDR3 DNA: TGCGCCAGCAGCCAAGAGATCTCCTACGAGCAGTACTTC; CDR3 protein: CASSQEISYEQYF
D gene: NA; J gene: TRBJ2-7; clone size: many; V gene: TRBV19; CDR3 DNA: TGTGCCAGTAGTCCGCGCCTGAGAGGGGACTACGAGCAGTACTTC; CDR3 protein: CASSPRLRGDYEQYF
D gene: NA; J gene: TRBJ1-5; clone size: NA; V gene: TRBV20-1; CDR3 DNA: TGCAGTGCTAGAGAGACGACGGATAGCAATCAGCCCCAGCATTTT; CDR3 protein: CSARETTDSNQPQHF
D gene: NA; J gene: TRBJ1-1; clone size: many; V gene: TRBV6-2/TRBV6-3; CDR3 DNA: TGTGCCAGCAGTTACCCCTACACTGAAGCTTTCTTT; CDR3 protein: CASSYPYTEAFF
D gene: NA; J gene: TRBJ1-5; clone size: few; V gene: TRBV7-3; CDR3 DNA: TGTGCCAGCAGCTTAATGCCGGATCAGCCCCAGCATTTT; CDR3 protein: CASSLMPDQPQHF
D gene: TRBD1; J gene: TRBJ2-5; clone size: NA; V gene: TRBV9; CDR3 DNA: TGTGCCAGCAGCGTAGACGGACAGGGCTCAAAGACCCAGTACTTC; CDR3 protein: CASSVDGQGSKTQYF
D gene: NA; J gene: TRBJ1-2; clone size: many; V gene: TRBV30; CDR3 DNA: TGTGCCTGGAGTATGGGGGGGCAAGGCTACACCTTC; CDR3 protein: CAWSMGGQGYTF
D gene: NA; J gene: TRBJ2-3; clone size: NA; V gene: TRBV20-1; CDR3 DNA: TGCAGTGCGGAGAGGACTGGCACAGATACGCAGTATTTT; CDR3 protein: CSAERTGTDTQYF
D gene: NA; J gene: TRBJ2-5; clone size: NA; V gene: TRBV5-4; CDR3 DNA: TGTGCCAGCGATGGCCCCGGAGAGACCCAGTACTTC; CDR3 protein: CASDGPGETQYF
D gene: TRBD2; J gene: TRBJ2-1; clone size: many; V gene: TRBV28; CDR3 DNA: TGTGCCAGCAGCCCCGGGGGGGGTTACAATGAGCAGTTCTTC; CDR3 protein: CASSPGGGYNEQFF
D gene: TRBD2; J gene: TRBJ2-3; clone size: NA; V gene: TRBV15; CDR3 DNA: TGTGCCACCAGCAGAGATCAGGCTAGCGGGAGAAAAGATACGCAGTATTTT; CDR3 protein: CATSRDQASGRKDTQYF
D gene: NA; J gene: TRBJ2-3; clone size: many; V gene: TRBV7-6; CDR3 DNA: TGTGCCAGCAGCTTAGCGGATAGCGGCCCCACAGATACGCAGTATTTT; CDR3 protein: CASSLADSGPTDTQYF
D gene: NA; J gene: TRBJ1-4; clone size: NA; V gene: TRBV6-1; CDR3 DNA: TGTGCCAGCAGTCTCAAACGGGCAACTAATGAAAAACTGTTTTTT; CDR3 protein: CASSLKRATNEKLFF
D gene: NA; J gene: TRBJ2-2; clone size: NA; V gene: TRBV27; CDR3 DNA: TGTGCCAGCAGTCAAATCAGGGGGGCGGTAGGGGAGCTGTTTTTT; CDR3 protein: CASSQIRGAVGELFF
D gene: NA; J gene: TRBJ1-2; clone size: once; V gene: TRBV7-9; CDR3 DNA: TGTGCCAGCAGCTTAGGTGAGGCGTTCAACTATGGCTACACCTTC; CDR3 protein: CASSLGEAFNYGYTF
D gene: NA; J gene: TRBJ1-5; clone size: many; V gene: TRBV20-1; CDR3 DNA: TGCAGTGCTAGAGAAGACAATAGCAATCAGCCCCAGCATTTT; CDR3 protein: CSAREDNSNQPQHF
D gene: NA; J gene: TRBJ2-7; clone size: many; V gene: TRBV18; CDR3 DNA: TGTGCCAGCTCAACTGGGGGCCTACCCTACGAGCAGTACTTC; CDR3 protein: CASSTGGLPYEQYF
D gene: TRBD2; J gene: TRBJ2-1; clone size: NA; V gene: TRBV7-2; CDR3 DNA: TGTGCCAGCAGCTTAGCAGGGCTAGCGGGCTACAATGAGCAGTTCTTC; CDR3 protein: CASSLAGLAGYNEQFF
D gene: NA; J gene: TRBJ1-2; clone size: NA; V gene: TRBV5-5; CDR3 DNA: TGTGCCAGCAGCTTGGTCTCGGGGGCTTATTATGGCTACACCTTC; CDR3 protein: CASSLVSGAYYGYTF
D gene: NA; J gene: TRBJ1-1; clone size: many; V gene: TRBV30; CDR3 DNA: TGTGCCTGGAGTGGAGGACGGCACCTCTCCAGGGACACTGAAGCTTTCTTT; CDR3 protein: CAWSGGRHLSRDTEAFF
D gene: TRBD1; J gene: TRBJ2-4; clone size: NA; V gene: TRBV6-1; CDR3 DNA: TGTGCCAGCAGTTCGACAGGGGGAGCCAAAAACATTCAGTACTTC; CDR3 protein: CASSSTGGAKNIQYF
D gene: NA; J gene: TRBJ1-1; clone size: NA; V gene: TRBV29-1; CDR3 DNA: TGCAGCGTATCGACGGGGGGGCGGACTGAAGCTTTCTTT; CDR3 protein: CSVSTGGRTEAFF
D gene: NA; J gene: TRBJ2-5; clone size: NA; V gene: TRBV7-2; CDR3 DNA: TGTGCCAGCAGCCCCTCAGAGACCCAGTACTTC; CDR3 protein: CASSPSETQYF
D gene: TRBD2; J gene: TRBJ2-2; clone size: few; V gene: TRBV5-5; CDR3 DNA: TGTGCCAGCAGGGGAGCGGGAGCCCGCACCGGGGAGCTGTTTTTT; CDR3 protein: CASRGAGARTGELFF
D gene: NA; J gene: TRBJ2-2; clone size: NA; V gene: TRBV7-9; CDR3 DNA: TGTGCCAGCAGATCAGGGGTGCCCGCCGGGGAGCTGTTTTTT; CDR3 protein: CASRSGVPAGELFF
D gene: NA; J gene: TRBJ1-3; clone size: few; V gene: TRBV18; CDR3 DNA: TGTGCCAGCTCGCCACAGGATTCTGGAAACACCATATATTTT; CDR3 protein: CASSPQDSGNTIYF
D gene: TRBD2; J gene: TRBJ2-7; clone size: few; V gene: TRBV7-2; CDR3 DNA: TGTGCCAGCAGCTTACAGACTAGCGGGAGGACCGCCTCCTACGAGCAGTACTTC; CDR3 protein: CASSLQTSGRTASYEQYF
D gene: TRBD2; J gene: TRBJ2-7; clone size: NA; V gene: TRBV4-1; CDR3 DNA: TGCGCCAGCAGCACCGGGACTAGCGGGGCAACTTACGAGCAGTACTTC; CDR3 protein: CASSTGTSGATYEQYF
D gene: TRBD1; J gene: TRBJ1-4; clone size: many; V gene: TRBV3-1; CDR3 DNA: TGTGCCAGCAGCCGACAGGGGGAGAGTGAAAAACTGTTTTTT; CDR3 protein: CASSRQGESEKLFF
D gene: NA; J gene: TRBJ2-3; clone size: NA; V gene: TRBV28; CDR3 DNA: TGTGCCAGCAGTCCAGAGACAGGGAGGGGGGCAGATACGCAGTATTTT; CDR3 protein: CASSPETGRGADTQYF
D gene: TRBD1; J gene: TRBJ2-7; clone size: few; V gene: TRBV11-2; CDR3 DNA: TGTGCCAGCAGCTTAGTGACGGGACAGGGACGGGGCTCCTACGAGCAGTACTTC; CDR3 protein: CASSLVTGQGRGSYEQYF
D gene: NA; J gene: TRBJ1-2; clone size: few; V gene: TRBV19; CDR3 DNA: TGTGCCAGTGGGCGGACAGACTCGCTATATGGCTACACCTTC; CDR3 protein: CASGRTDSLYGYTF
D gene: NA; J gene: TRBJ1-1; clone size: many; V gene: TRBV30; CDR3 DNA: TGTGCCTGGAGTGTAGGGGGGTCGGGGAACACTGAAGCTTTCTTT; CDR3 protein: CAWSVGGSGNTEAFF